This is a list of T cell receptor beta chains from one sample in a study of shared clonotypes between healthy human individuals. The repertoire was sequenced with immunoSEQ multiplex PCR; TCRdb's copy has only in-frame clones and lacks some. The sample has about a million clones, under 80% seen once. Sequencing was carried out using memory CD4+ T cells sorted from blood. The receptors here all came from a man between 18 and 29 years old in good health. CDR3s include the opening cysteine and the closing phenylalanine or tryptophan. Each record gives: clone size, D gene, V gene, J gene, CDR3 protein, CDR3 DNA. The D gene is left open where the match is weak. Rows may omit the clone size; those that give it use once, few, many or a size class.

size: .
D: TRBD2
V: TRBV27
J: TRBJ2-3
CDR3: CASSFGAGGQDTQYF
DNA: TGTGCCAGCAGTTTCGGAGCGGGAGGCCAAGATACGCAGTATTTT

size: few
D: .
V: TRBV6-1
J: TRBJ2-5
CDR3: CASSDPGQILGETQYF
DNA: TGTGCCAGCAGTGACCCTGGACAGATACTAGGAGAGACCCAGTACTTC

size: .
D: TRBD2
V: TRBV9
J: TRBJ2-1
CDR3: CASSVSGTSGSSYNEQFF
DNA: TGTGCCAGCAGCGTTTCCGGGACTAGCGGGTCCTCCTACAATGAGCAGTTCTTC

size: .
D: TRBD2
V: TRBV5-1
J: TRBJ2-3
CDR3: CASSLGGLADTDTQYF
DNA: TGCGCCAGCAGCTTGGGTGGACTAGCGGACACAGATACGCAGTATTTT

size: .
D: TRBD2
V: TRBV6-1
J: TRBJ2-2
CDR3: CASSVSGGALTGELFF
DNA: TGTGCCAGCAGTGTAAGCGGGGGGGCCTTGACCGGGGAGCTGTTTTTT

size: .
D: .
V: TRBV9
J: TRBJ2-1
CDR3: CASSPRGRGADEQFF
DNA: TGTGCCAGCAGCCCCAGAGGCCGGGGGGCGGATGAGCAGTTCTTC

size: .
D: .
V: TRBV6-5
J: TRBJ2-7
CDR3: CASSYFSSGAYEQYF
DNA: TGTGCCAGCAGTTACTTTTCTTCGGGGGCCTACGAGCAGTACTTC

size: .
D: TRBD1
V: TRBV5-1
J: TRBJ1-4
CDR3: CASSLQGETNEKLFF
DNA: TGCGCCAGCAGCCTACAGGGGGAAACTAATGAAAAACTGTTTTTT

size: .
D: TRBD2
V: TRBV25-1
J: TRBJ2-5
CDR3: CASSDPGLAGLETQYF
DNA: TGTGCCAGCAGTGACCCTGGACTAGCGGGGTTAGAGACCCAGTACTTC

size: .
D: .
V: TRBV6-1
J: TRBJ2-6
CDR3: CASTISGSGANVLTF
DNA: TGTGCCAGCACTATTTCCGGGTCTGGGGCCAACGTCCTGACTTTC

size: .
D: .
V: TRBV7-9
J: TRBJ2-1
CDR3: CASRRGDRPYNEQFF
DNA: TGTGCCAGCAGGAGGGGGGACAGACCCTACAATGAGCAGTTCTTC

size: .
D: .
V: TRBV4-2
J: TRBJ2-1
CDR3: CASSQRGLRGETYNEQFF
DNA: TGTGCCAGCAGCCAAAGGGGATTGAGGGGGGAGACCTACAATGAGCAGTTCTTC

size: few
D: .
V: TRBV7-2
J: TRBJ2-3
CDR3: CASSLERGGTDTQYF
DNA: TGTGCCAGCAGCTTAGAAAGGGGAGGCACAGATACGCAGTATTTT

size: few
D: .
V: TRBV6-6
J: TRBJ1-2
CDR3: CASSYPTLKDGYTF
DNA: TGTGCCAGCAGTTACCCCACACTGAAGGATGGCTACACCTTC

size: .
D: .
V: TRBV18
J: TRBJ2-7
CDR3: CASSPGTDYEQYF
DNA: TGTGCCAGCTCACCAGGGACGGACTACGAGCAGTACTTC

size: .
D: .
V: TRBV5-1
J: TRBJ2-3
CDR3: CASSFGGFTSTDTQYF
DNA: TGCGCCAGCAGCTTTGGGGGGTTTACTAGCACAGATACGCAGTATTTT

size: .
D: .
V: TRBV12-5
J: TRBJ1-4
CDR3: CASGLGRENEKLFF
DNA: TGTGCTAGTGGTTTAGGCAGGGAAAATGAAAAACTGTTTTTT

size: .
D: .
V: TRBV29-1
J: TRBJ2-5
CDR3: CSAARGREETQYF
DNA: TGCAGCGCCGCACGGGGCAGAGAAGAGACCCAGTACTTC

size: .
D: .
V: TRBV10-3
J: TRBJ2-7
CDR3: CAISDSRTYEQYF
DNA: TGTGCCATCAGTGATTCCAGGACCTACGAGCAGTACTTC

size: .
D: TRBD1
V: TRBV7-8
J: TRBJ1-2
CDR3: CASSGSGTGGFGYTF
DNA: TGTGCCAGCAGCGGATCCGGGACAGGGGGATTTGGCTACACCTTC

size: .
D: .
V: TRBV19
J: TRBJ2-2
CDR3: CASSIRGFEGELFF
DNA: TGTGCCAGTAGTATTCGAGGATTCGAGGGGGAGCTGTTTTTT

size: once
D: .
V: TRBV9
J: TRBJ2-3
CDR3: CASSVTGRDTDTQYF
DNA: TGTGCCAGCAGCGTTACCGGGAGAGACACAGATACGCAGTATTTT

size: .
D: TRBD1
V: TRBV7-9
J: TRBJ2-7
CDR3: CASSPTDRGIYEQYF
DNA: TGTGCCAGCAGCCCTACCGACAGGGGGATCTACGAGCAGTACTTC

size: .
D: TRBD1
V: TRBV7-6
J: TRBJ1-2
CDR3: CASSLDTGGTYGYTF
DNA: TGTGCCAGCAGCTTAGATACAGGGGGGACCTATGGCTACACCTTC

size: .
D: TRBD1
V: TRBV19
J: TRBJ1-5
CDR3: CASSIPDRGLMTGQPQHF
DNA: TGTGCCAGTAGTATCCCGGACAGGGGGCTTATGACTGGTCAGCCCCAGCATTTT

size: .
D: TRBD1
V: TRBV5-5
J: TRBJ1-3
CDR3: CASSLTGVSGNTIYF
DNA: TGTGCCAGCAGCTTAACAGGGGTCTCTGGAAACACCATATATTTT

size: .
D: TRBD1
V: TRBV27
J: TRBJ2-3
CDR3: CASKPAGQGANTQYF
DNA: TGTGCCAGCAAACCCGCGGGACAGGGGGCAAATACGCAGTATTTT

size: .
D: .
V: TRBV19
J: TRBJ2-5
CDR3: CASSIRGNQETQYF
DNA: TGTGCCAGTAGTATACGGGGCAATCAAGAGACCCAGTACTTC

size: .
D: .
V: TRBV18
J: TRBJ2-7
CDR3: CASSPSGGASEEQYF
DNA: TGTGCCAGCTCACCATCGGGCGGGGCAAGCGAGGAGCAGTACTTC

size: .
D: .
V: TRBV5-4
J: TRBJ1-3
CDR3: CASSMAGGASGNTIYF
DNA: TGTGCCAGCAGCATGGCCGGGGGCGCGAGCGGAAACACCATATATTTT

size: .
D: .
V: TRBV12-5
J: TRBJ2-1
CDR3: CASGLVREQFF
DNA: TGTGCTAGTGGTTTGGTGAGGGAGCAGTTCTTC

size: .
D: TRBD2
V: TRBV5-1
J: TRBJ2-3
CDR3: CASSLDSGAGTDTQYF
DNA: TGCGCCAGCAGCCTCGATAGCGGGGCGGGTACAGATACGCAGTATTTT

size: .
D: .
V: TRBV28
J: TRBJ1-2
CDR3: CASSRTVSNYGYTF
DNA: TGTGCCAGCAGCCGGACAGTGAGTAACTATGGCTACACCTTC

size: .
D: .
V: TRBV2
J: TRBJ2-1
CDR3: CASTAGVSYNEQFF
DNA: TGTGCCAGCACCGCAGGGGTCTCCTACAATGAGCAGTTCTTC

size: .
D: .
V: TRBV5-1
J: TRBJ2-2
CDR3: CASSSGNGELFF
DNA: TGCGCCAGCAGCTCGGGGAACGGGGAGCTGTTTTTT

size: few
D: .
V: TRBV19
J: TRBJ2-7
CDR3: CATQGGGYEQYF
DNA: TGTGCCACCCAAGGCGGAGGGTACGAGCAGTACTTC